These 25 T cell receptor beta chains were sequenced from one sample in a study of esophageal squamous cell carcinoma under preoperative chemotherapy. TCRdb re-called the PCR reads with MiXCR, one entry per CDR3 protein. The repertoire holds almost 9,500 distinct CDR3 sequences, around 48% seen once, with about 14% in the top ten. The time point is: after preoperative PTX-NDP chemotherapy. This sample was taken from a patient given preoperative chemotherapy. Every receptor here comes from a human donor with esophageal squamous cell carcinoma. The donor label of this sample is uncertain.

About this clonotype: Germline and junction disagree at one end, which may indicate a read error. The chain couples TRBV30 to TRBJ1-5; 7 bases line up with TRBD1. The length of the CDR3 is 12 residues. Looked up from germline, CDR1 is GTSNPN and CDR2 is SVGIG (reference sequence). In nucleotides, the CDR3 is TGTGCCTGGAGTGTAGGTGGGACAGCGTCTGGGTTT. It is translated as CAWSVGGTASGF.

V is TRBV6-1 and J is TRBJ2-3, with TRBD1 matching 9 bases. With 2 bases clipped from V and 6 bases from J, the junction kept 18 bases outside the gene matches. CDR1 is MNHNS and CDR2 is SASEGT in the germline V gene. This CDR3 is 19 amino acids long. CDR3 sequence reads: CASSEYYSPGTGFADTQYF. The CDR3 bases are TGTGCCAGCAGTGAATATTATTCCCCCGGGACAGGGTTTGCGGATACGCAGTATTTT.

The rearrangement uses TRBV7-2 and TRBJ2-3; D perhaps matches TRBD2 (6 bases). From germline, CDR1 is SGHTA and CDR2 FQGNSA. CDR3 size: 15 residues. V lost 4 bases, J lost 4 bases, and 15 bases lay in between. The CDR3 nucleotides are TGTGCCAGCAGCTCCGGCGGGGTTCGGGCAGATACGCAGTATTTT. Encoded protein: CASSSGGVRADTQYF.

The chain recombines TRBV12-3 or TRBV12-4 with TRBJ2-3, with D hard to call. The length of the CDR3 is 13 residues. The V end was cut by 6 bases, the J end by 4 bases, with 11 bases between. CDR3 sequence: CASRPTGPDTQYF. DNA of the CDR3: TGTGCCAGCAGACCCACTGGTCCAGATACGCAGTATTTT.

The chain couples TRBV6-1 to TRBJ2-3; 11 bases match TRBD2. The CDR3 spans 16 residues. Germline CDR1 MNHNS, CDR2 SASEGT. With 4 bases clipped from V and 5 bases from J, the junction kept 8 bases outside the gene matches. CDR3 residues: CASSGTSGREGDTQYF. The CDR3 DNA reads TGTGCCAGCAGTGGCACTAGCGGGAGAGAGGGAGATACGCAGTATTTT.

CDR3 DNA: TGTGCCAGCAGCCAAGACTCTCTAGCGGGAGGAGCTGGAGATACGCAGTATTTT. Protein: CASSQDSLAGGAGDTQYF. The J gene is TRBJ2-3, the V gene TRBV4-2, with 11 bases fitting TRBD2. J lost 5 bases, V lost 0 bases, and 10 bases had no gene match. This CDR3 contains 18 residues. CDR1 is LGHNA, CDR2 YNFKEQ, per germline.

The rearrangement joins TRBV6-5 to TRBJ2-3; 11 bases line up with TRBD2. Per germline, CDR1 MNHEY and CDR2 SVGAGI. The length of the CDR3 is 17 residues. The junction had 4 bases not matched to a gene; V was cut back by 2 bases and J by 0 bases. The DNA of the CDR3 is TGTGCCAGCAGTTACACTAGCGGGGGTGCTAGCACAGATACGCAGTATTTT. This sequence encodes CASSYTSGGASTDTQYF.

As regards this clonotype: An end of the junction differs from the germline gene, which may be a read error. The chain employs TRBV6-1 and TRBJ2-5; tentatively, D is TRBD2 (7 bases). Near its end, the DNA agrees better with TRBJ2-3, so the J call may be wrong. This CDR3 has 16 amino acids. Germline values: CDR1 MNHNS, CDR2 SASEGT. The CDR3 reads CASRDGGGGGAETQYF. In nucleotides, the CDR3 is TGTGCCAGCAGGGATGGAGGGGGGGGGGGCGCAGAGACGCAGTATTTT.

This sequence joins TRBV7-2 and TRBJ1-2; D not resolved. In germline, CDR1 is SGHTA, CDR2 FQGNSA. The CDR3 runs to 12 residues. Trimming shortened V by 2 bases and J by 3 bases, and 4 bases separated the two germline ends. The CDR3 DNA sequence: TGTGCCAGCAGCTTACGGGACTATGGCTACACCTTC. It is translated as CASSLRDYGYTF.

This clonotype showed up many times. The chain has TRBV6-1 and TRBJ1-1; TRBD1 might be the D (5 bases). Trimming took 7 bases from V and 1 from J, leaving 10 bases between them. This CDR3 contains 13 residues. In germline, CDR1 is MNHNS, CDR2 SASEGT. In nucleotides, the CDR3 is TGTGCCAGCATCCAGGGAGAGAACACTGAAGCTTTCTTT. It is translated as CASIQGENTEAFF.

This clonotype is large (0.1 to 1%). This sequence joins TRBV7-2 and TRBJ2-1; no firm D call. From germline, CDR1 is SGHTA and CDR2 FQGNSA. The ends were cut back, 3 bases at V and 6 bases at J, with 9 bases in the middle. This CDR3 is 13 amino acids long. This chain's CDR3 is CASSFWGSNEQFF. Written as DNA, the CDR3 is TGTGCCAGCAGCTTCTGGGGATCCAATGAGCAGTTCTTC.

Remarks on this clonotype: It is unclear where the CDR3 begins or ends on the DNA, so no DNA is shown, and the CDR3 is as TCRdb lists it. The rearrangement joins TRBV7-2 to TRBJ2-3; TRBD1, as called in the table, went unchecked against the DNA. A total of 16 residues make up the CDR3, ends included. Germline V lookup: CDR1 SGHTA, CDR2 FQGNSA. This CDR3 reads CASAVAGGSGPDTQYF.

This clonotype showed up many times. This chain links TRBV6-1 with TRBJ2-7; 7 bases match TRBD2. V shed 6 bases, J shed 6 bases, and the junction held 11 bases outside the gene matches. The CDR3 is 14 amino acids. Germline V gene lookup returns CDR1 MNHNS and CDR2 SASEGT. The CDR3 loop reads CASRRDITSAEQYF. Written as DNA, the CDR3 is TGTGCCAGCAGACGAGACATTACTAGCGCCGAGCAGTACTTC.

This clonotype showed up many times. The chain is built from TRBV5-1 and TRBJ2-5; D gene ambiguous. CDR1 SGHRS and CDR2 YFSETQ come from the germline V gene. Trimming left V 4 bases short and J 2 bases short, with 12 bases between. CDR3 length: 14 amino acids. The CDR3 DNA is TGCGCCAGCAGCCAAGTGCACTGGCAAGAGACCCAGTACTTC. Protein product: CASSQVHWQETQYF.

This clonotype was detected ten times or more. The genes are TRBV6-1 and TRBJ2-1, with D tentatively TRBD1 or TRBD2 (5 bases each). The closer fit of TRBJ2-5 to the DNA end suggests the J call may be wrong. The CDR3 covers 14 residues. In germline, CDR1 is MNHNS, CDR2 SASEGT. Written as DNA, the CDR3 is TGTGCCAGCAGTGGCCGGGACCTTTCGGAGACCCAGTACTTC. Its protein is CASSGRDLSETQYF.

The J gene is TRBJ2-1, the V gene TRBV6-5; D may be TRBD1 or TRBD2 (5 bases each). The V end was cut by 0 bases, the J end by 10 bases, with 22 bases between. The CDR3 loop spans 17 amino acids. CDR1 is MNHEY and CDR2 is SVGAGI in the germline V gene. The CDR3 region has the DNA TGTGCCAGCAGTTACTCAGCCGGGACCGCCGTTCTTAGCGAGCAGTTCTTC. This codes for CASSYSAGTAVLSEQFF.

This clonotype was observed at least ten times. This rearrangement joins TRBV6-1 to TRBJ2-2, with 10 bases that match TRBD2. Germline assignment: CDR1 MNHNS and CDR2 SASEGT. Losses at the gene ends were 6 bases for V and 5 bases for J; bases not matched to a gene: 9. The length of the CDR3 is 16 residues. The DNA of the CDR3 is TGTGCCAGCAGGCGGACTAGCGGAGGTGGGACCGGGGAGCTGTTTTTT. It specifies CASRRTSGGGTGELFF.

This chain uses TRBV6-1 with TRBJ2-1, with D uncertain. Trimming stripped 7 bases from V and 7 bases from J, with 17 bases between. CDR3 size: 14 residues. Germline assignment: CDR1 MNHNS and CDR2 SASEGT. CDR3 in amino acids: CASTPYGRPNEQFF. The CDR3 DNA reads as TGTGCCAGCACCCCGTATGGCAGGCCTAATGAGCAGTTCTTC.

V is TRBV6-5 and J is TRBJ2-4; TRBD1 is a possible D gene (5 bases). Germline values: CDR1 MNHEY, CDR2 SVGAGI. V shed 2 bases and J shed 9 bases, with 14 bases lying between them. The CDR3 totals 14 residues. CDR3 DNA: TGTGCCAGCAGTTACGAAAGACAAAGGGGCATTCAGTACTTC. It yields the protein CASSYERQRGIQYF.

The V and J genes are TRBV6-5 and TRBJ2-1, with TRBD2 identical over 8 bases. The germline gives CDR1 MNHEY, CDR2 SVGAGI. The V and J ends lost 2 bases and 7 bases, in that order; junction bases with no gene match: 7. This CDR3 region has 15 residues. CDR3 bases: TGTGCCAGCAGTTACGCCGGGACTAGGGGTAATGAGCAGTTCTTC. Its translation is CASSYAGTRGNEQFF.

Only a few counts were recorded for this clonotype. This is likely a read error, given that the CDR3 carries no conserved phenylalanine or tryptophan at its end. No DNA is shown, since the ends of the CDR3 on it are uncertain; the CDR3 is the one TCRdb lists. This chain's CDR3 is CASSEALQALV. V usage is TRBV6-1 and J usage is TRBJ2-3; the table assigns TRBD2, which was not confirmed against the DNA. Including both end residues, the CDR3 is 11 amino acids long. CDR1 MNHNS and CDR2 SASEGT come from the germline V gene.

This clonotype has at least ten counts. The chain is built from TRBV6-1 and TRBJ1-1; D perhaps matches TRBD1 (6 bases). The V gene lost 2 bases and the J gene lost 5 bases, with 9 bases spanning the gap. Germline assignment: CDR1 MNHNS and CDR2 SASEGT. The CDR3 spans 13 residues. CDR3 DNA sequence: TGTGCCAGCAGTGAAAGTAGGGGGACTGAAGCTTTCTTT. Translating it yields CASSESRGTEAFF.

This clonotype has at least ten counts. V usage is TRBV3-1 and J usage is TRBJ2-3; TRBD2 aligns across 13 bases. Germline trimming cut 5 bases from V and 6 bases from J; bases unmatched to any gene: 11. This CDR3 comprises 17 residues. Germline CDR1 LGHDT, CDR2 YNNKEL (reference sequence). Here the CDR3 reads CASSSGTSGDTSDTQYF. CDR3 nucleotide sequence: TGTGCCAGCAGCTCGGGGACTAGCGGGGATACCTCCGATACGCAGTATTTT.

This sequence joins TRBV6-1 and TRBJ2-1; D is unresolved. The length of the CDR3 is 15 residues. The germline CDR1 and CDR2 sequences are MNHNS and SASEGT. V lost 5 bases, J lost 7 bases, and 18 bases lay in between. CDR3 nucleotide sequence: TGTGCCAGCAGTCAGGCTACATACCGGCTTAATGAGCAGTTCTTC. Translated: CASSQATYRLNEQFF.

This clonotype was seen a handful of times. Written as DNA, the CDR3 is TGTGCCAGCAGTTACCGCACTAGACAAGAGACCCAGTACTTC. It codes for CASSYRTRQETQYF. The chain links TRBV6-5 to TRBJ2-1; a weak D match, TRBD2 (5 bases). The end of the DNA is better explained by TRBJ2-5, so the J call may be wrong. From germline, CDR1 is MNHEY and CDR2 SVGAGI. This CDR3 has 14 amino acids.